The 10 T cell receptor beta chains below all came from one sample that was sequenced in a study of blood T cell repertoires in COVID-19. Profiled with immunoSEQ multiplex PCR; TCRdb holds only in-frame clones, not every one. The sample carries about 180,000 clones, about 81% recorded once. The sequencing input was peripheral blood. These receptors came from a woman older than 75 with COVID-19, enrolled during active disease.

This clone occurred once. The CDR3 here is CATSRAHRGSPLHF. Here the CDR3 DNA reads TGTGCCACCAGCAGAGCGCACAGGGGTTCACCCCTCCACTTT. This chain uses TRBV15 with TRBJ1-6; 7 bases are a match to TRBD1. The CDR3 has 14 residues. Trimming took 1 base from V and 9 from J; bases not matched to a gene: 3. CDR1 and CDR2 (germline): LNHNV, YYDKDF (reference sequence).

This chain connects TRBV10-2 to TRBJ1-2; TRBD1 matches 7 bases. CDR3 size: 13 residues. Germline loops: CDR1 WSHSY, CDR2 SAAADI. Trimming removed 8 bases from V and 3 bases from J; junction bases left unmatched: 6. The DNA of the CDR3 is TGCGCCAGCGCCGGGACAGAGTACTATGGCTACACCTTC. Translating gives CASAGTEYYGYTF.

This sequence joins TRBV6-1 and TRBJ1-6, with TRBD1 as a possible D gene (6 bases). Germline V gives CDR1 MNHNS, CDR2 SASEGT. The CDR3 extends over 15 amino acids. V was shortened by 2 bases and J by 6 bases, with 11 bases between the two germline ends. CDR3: CASSEYRDTNSPLHF. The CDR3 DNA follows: TGTGCCAGCAGTGAATACAGGGATACTAATTCACCCCTCCACTTT.

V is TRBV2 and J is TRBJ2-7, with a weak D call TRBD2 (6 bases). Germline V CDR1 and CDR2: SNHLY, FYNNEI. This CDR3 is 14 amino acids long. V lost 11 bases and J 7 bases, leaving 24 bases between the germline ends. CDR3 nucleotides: TGTGCCCGACTAAGAATTGCGGGATCGGGGGAGCAGTACTTC. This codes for CARLRIAGSGEQYF.

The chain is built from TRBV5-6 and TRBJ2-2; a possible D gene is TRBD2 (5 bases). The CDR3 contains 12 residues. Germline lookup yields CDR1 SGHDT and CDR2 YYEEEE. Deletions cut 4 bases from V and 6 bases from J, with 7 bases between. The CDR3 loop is CASSRGSGELFF. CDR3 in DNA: TGTGCCAGCAGCCGGGGATCCGGGGAGCTGTTTTTT.

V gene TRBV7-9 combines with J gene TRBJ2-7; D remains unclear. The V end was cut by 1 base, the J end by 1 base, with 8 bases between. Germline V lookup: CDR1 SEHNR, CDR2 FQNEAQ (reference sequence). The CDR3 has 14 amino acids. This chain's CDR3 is CASSLVATSYEQYF. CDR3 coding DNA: TGTGCCAGCAGCTTAGTAGCTACTTCCTACGAGCAGTACTTC. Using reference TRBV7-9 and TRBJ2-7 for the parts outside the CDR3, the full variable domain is DTGVSQNPRHKITKRGQNVTFRCDPISEHNRLYWYRQTLGQGPEFLTYFQNEAQLEKSRLLSDRFSAERPKGSFSTLEIQRTEQGDSAMYLCASSLVATSYEQYFGPGTRLTVT.

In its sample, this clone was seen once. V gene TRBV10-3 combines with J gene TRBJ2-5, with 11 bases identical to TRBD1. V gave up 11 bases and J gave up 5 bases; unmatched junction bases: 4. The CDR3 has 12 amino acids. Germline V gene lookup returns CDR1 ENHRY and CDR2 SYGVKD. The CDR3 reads CAAGTGGETQYF. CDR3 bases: TGTGCCGCAGGGACAGGGGGGGAGACCCAGTACTTC.

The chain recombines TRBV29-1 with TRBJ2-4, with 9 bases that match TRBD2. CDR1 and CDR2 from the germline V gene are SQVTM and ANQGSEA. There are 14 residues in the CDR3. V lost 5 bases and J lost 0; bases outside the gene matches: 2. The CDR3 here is CSVLAGLAKNIQYF. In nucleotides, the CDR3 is TGCAGCGTTCTAGCGGGGCTAGCCAAAAACATTCAGTACTTC.

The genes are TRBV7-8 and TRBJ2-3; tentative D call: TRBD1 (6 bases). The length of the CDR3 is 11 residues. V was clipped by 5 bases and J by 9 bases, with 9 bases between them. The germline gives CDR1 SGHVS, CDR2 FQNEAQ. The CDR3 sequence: CASSTRGTQYF. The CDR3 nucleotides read TGTGCCAGCAGCACTAGGGGGACGCAGTATTTT.

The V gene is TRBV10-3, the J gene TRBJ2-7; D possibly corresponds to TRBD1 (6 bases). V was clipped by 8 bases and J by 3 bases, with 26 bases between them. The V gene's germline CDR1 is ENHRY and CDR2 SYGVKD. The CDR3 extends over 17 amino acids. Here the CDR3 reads CAIPGLRTDNPYYEQYF. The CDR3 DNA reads TGTGCCATCCCAGGTCTGCGGACAGACAACCCCTACTACGAGCAGTACTTC.